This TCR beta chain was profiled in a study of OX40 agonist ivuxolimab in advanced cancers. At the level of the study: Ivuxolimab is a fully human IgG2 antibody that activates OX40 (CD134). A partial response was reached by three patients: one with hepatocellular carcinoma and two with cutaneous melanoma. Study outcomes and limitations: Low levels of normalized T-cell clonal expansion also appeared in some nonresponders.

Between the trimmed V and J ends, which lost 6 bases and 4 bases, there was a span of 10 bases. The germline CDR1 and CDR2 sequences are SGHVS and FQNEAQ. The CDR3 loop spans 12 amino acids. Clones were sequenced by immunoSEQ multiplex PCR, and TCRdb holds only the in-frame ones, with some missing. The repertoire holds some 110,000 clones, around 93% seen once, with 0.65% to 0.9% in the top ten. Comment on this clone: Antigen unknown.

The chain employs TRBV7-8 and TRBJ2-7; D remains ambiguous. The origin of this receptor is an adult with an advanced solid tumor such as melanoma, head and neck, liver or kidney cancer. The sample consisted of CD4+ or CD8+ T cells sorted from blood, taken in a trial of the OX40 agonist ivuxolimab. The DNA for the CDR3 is TGTGCCAGCAGGGTCAGTGATTACGAGCAGTACTTC. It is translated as CASRVSDYEQYF.